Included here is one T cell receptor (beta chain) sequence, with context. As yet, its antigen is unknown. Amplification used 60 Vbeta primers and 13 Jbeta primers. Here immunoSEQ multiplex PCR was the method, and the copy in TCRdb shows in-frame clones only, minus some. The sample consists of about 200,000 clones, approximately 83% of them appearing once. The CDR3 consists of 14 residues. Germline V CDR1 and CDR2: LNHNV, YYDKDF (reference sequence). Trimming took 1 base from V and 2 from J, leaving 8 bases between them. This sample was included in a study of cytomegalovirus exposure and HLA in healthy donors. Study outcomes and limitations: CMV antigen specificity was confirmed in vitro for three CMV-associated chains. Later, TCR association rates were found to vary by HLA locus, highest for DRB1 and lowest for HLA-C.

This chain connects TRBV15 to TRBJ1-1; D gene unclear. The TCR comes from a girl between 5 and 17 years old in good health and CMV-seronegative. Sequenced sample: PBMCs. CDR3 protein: CATSRVAGNTEAFF. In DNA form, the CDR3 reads TGTGCCACCAGCAGAGTTGCAGGCAACACTGAAGCTTTCTTT.